What follows is one TCR beta chain and its context. The antigen is undetermined. The CDR3 has 14 residues. Trimming removed 0 bases from V and 5 bases from J, with 11 bases in between. CDR1 and CDR2 (germline): GTSNPN, SVGIG (reference sequence). BIOMED2 TRB-A/B primer pools were used in multiplex TRB PCR. From the multiplex PCR reads, TCRdb called clonotypes with MiXCR, one entry per CDR3 protein. Of about 4,100 distinct CDR3 sequences listed, roughly 25% are singletons. Each TRB amplification used roughly 250-550 ng of genomic DNA from blood. This sample was included in a study of T and B cells in COVID-19 patients. Notes on the study in general: The recovered cohort had under 3,000 exclusive TCR clusters, including just over 30 low generation probability clusters.

V usage is TRBV30 and J usage is TRBJ1-5; a weak D match, TRBD1 (6 bases). The receptor was derived from a human donor with active COVID-19. Source material: blood. The CDR3 DNA follows: TGTGCCTGGAGTGTATTAACAGGGTATCAGCCCCAGCATTTT. This translates into CAWSVLTGYQPQHF.